Detailed here is one T cell receptor beta chain. Germline CDR1 reads DFQATT; CDR2 reads SNEGSKA (reference sequence). Trimming cost V 2 bases and J 6 bases, with 14 bases left between them. This CDR3 contains 14 residues. These data come from a study of metastatic and nonmetastatic thyroid tumors. TCRdb reanalyzed the PCR reads with MiXCR. The data hold around 17,000 clones, with less than 25% observed a single time. Nobody among the patients had been given any treatment before thyroid surgery. The sequenced material came from adjacent normal tissue. V and J are TRBV20-1 and TRBJ2-1; tentatively, D is TRBD2 (5 bases). This sequence was found in a female donor with papillary thyroid cancer or a benign thyroid nodule (not recorded which). Some clones in this sample may be carry-over from other donors' samples. The CDR3 here is CSARRFDYINEQFF. CDR3 coding DNA: TGCAGTGCTAGAAGATTTGACTACATCAATGAGCAGTTCTTC.